This T cell receptor (beta chain) was captured in a study of response to subunit inactivated influenza vaccine. General study points: The authors offered the suggestion that each seasonal influenza vaccination recruits few new T cells.

To note about this clonotype: Its antigen is still unknown.

The CDR3 is 15 residues long. With 6 bases removed from V and 2 bases from J, the gap between germline ends came to 16 bases. TCRdb reanalysed the RT-PCR reads using MiXCR and keeps one entry per CDR3 protein. The sample records 530,000 or so distinct CDR3 sequences, about 11% being singletons. V and J are TRBV12-3 or TRBV12-4 and TRBJ1-2; tentatively, D is TRBD1 (6 bases). This receptor was obtained from a man in his fifties or sixties who received an inactivated influenza vaccine. The sample in question was PBMCs from blood, obtained on the day of vaccination. In DNA form, the CDR3 reads TGTGCCAGCAGCCTCGGGGAGGGGGTAAACTATGGCTACACCTTC. It translates to CASSLGEGVNYGYTF.